This TCR beta chain was recovered during a study of cytomegalovirus exposure and HLA in healthy donors. Concerning this clone itself: Its antigen is unidentified.

The PCR ran on 60 Vbeta and 13 Jbeta primers. Data came from immunoSEQ multiplex PCR; TCRdb stores just in-frame clones and leaves some out. Of about 110,000 clones in the sample, 75% to 90% were seen once. The V and J ends lost 4 bases and 2 bases respectively, with 3 bases between them. The germline V gene has CDR1 MNHEY and CDR2 SMNVEV (reference sequence). There are 12 residues in the CDR3. Study-wide results and limits: Later analysis reportedly placed an Asian-associated ancestry cluster below the roughly 700-donor mean in N-insertions. Researchers reported in a later analysis that common viral pathogens appeared linked to several top clusters. Generally TCR sequences proved uncommon, though certain public TCRs appeared in numerous donors.

This chain uses TRBV27 with TRBJ1-3, with D unresolved. The sequence derives from a man aged 30 to 39 in good health and CMV-seropositive. Sequences were obtained from PBMCs. The CDR3 bases are TGTGCCAGCAGTTCAGCTGGAAACACCATATATTTT. Translating gives CASSSAGNTIYF.